This T cell receptor (beta chain) comes out of a study of T cells in Graves' hyperthyroidism and ophthalmopathy. Study findings and constraints: Blood also held most thyroid clonotypes expanded beyond 0.001.

The source material, RNA transcripts, was used to amplify TCR beta CDR3 regions. The primer set for the first-round RT-PCR of the TCR CDR3 was HTBI. TCRdb redid the calling of the multiplex PCR reads with MiXCR, one entry per CDR3 protein. The sample lists 350,000 to 400,000 distinct CDR3 sequences, approximately 15% occurring once. The CDR3 is 15 residues long. J was trimmed by 0 bases and V by 6 bases; bases with no gene match: 1. At least ten counts were recorded for this clonotype. Antigen: not known. Disease duration under 2 months; hyperthyroidism patients were aged 18 to 65. Diagnoses used clinical symptoms, serum thyroxine and TRAb, thyroid ultrasound and orbital computed tomography.

Sequenced: blood. The gene calls are TRBV12-3 or TRBV12-4 and TRBJ2-5; 13 bases are a match to TRBD2. This clonotype originated in a woman in her 30s with Graves' hyperthyroidism. The DNA for the CDR3 is TGTGCCAGCAGGGGACTAGCGGGGCACCAAGAGACCCAGTACTTC. As protein: CASRGLAGHQETQYF.